At least ten counts were recorded for the clone carrying this T cell receptor beta chain. Its antigen is unidentified. Time point denoted: newly diagnosed GD, antithyroid drugs for less than 3 months. After RNA was extracted from PBMCs, the TCR library was made from it. By American Thyroid Association guidelines, Graves' disease was diagnosed in the cohort. The germline gives CDR1 SNHLY, CDR2 FYNNEI. After removal of 5 bases from V and 4 bases from J, the junction contained 4 bases not matched to a gene. The CDR3 is made up of 14 amino acids. Arm-PCR of CDR3 regions and iRepertoire HTBI primers were used to build TCR beta libraries. TCRdb itself ran the multiplex PCR reads through MiXCR, one entry per CDR3 protein. The sample consists of fewer than 500,000 distinct CDR3 sequences, roughly 16% of them appearing once. This sample stems from a study of regulatory T cells in long-lasting Graves disease. Broader study findings: There were preferences for TRBV28, TRBJ1-2 and TRBJ2-5 in persistent disease.

These data were also filed under a second study, of T cells in Graves' hyperthyroidism and ophthalmopathy. That work adds: Uncontrolled infection, other autoimmune disease, pregnancy or lactation excluded patients.

The genes are TRBV2 and TRBJ2-3, with TRBD2 matching over 9 bases. This specimen was peripheral blood mononuclear cells (PBMCs), taken at new diagnosis, from a patient treated with antithyroid drugs. The sequence derives from a man aged 40-55 years with Graves disease. The CDR3 DNA sequence: TGTGCCAGCAGTTCTGTAGCGGGAGCAGATACGCAGTATTTT. Protein product: CASSSVAGADTQYF.